This T cell receptor beta chain was sequenced in a study of OX40 agonist ivuxolimab in advanced cancers. Notes on this clone: No antigen is known for it.

The protocol was immunoSEQ multiplex PCR, while the TCRdb copy is restricted to in-frame clones and leaves out a portion. Of roughly 70,000 clones listed, roughly 88% were seen once; the top ten hold around 8.3%. Study-wide results and limits: In the 0.1 to 3.0 mg/kg range, CD4+ and CD8+ blood T cells had expanded clonally by week 6.

Systemic immunosuppression or a history of autoimmune disease excluded patients. J lost 8 bases, V lost 2 bases, and 4 bases had no gene match. Germline V CDR1 and CDR2: SNHLY, FYNNEI. The CDR3 is 14 amino acids. The source material was CD4+ or CD8+ T cells sorted from blood, sampled in a trial of the OX40 agonist ivuxolimab. The chain has TRBV2 and TRBJ1-2; TRBD1 agrees at 11 bases. The receptor was isolated from an adult with an advanced solid tumor such as melanoma, head and neck, liver or kidney cancer. Here the CDR3 DNA reads TGTGCCAGCAGTGAATGGACAGGGGGCGACGGCTACACCTTC. Protein product: CASSEWTGGDGYTF.